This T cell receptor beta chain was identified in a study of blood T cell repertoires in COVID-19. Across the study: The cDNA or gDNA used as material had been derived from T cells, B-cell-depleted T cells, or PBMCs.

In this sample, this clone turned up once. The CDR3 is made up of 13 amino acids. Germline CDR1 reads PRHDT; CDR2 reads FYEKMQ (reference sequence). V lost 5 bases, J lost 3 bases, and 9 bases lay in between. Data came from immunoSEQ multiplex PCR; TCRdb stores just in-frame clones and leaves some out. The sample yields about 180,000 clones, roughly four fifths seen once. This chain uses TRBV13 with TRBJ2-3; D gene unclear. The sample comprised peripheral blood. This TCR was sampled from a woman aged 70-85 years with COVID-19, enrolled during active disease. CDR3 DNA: TGTGCCAGCAGCCCCCTGGAGACAGATACGCAGTATTTT. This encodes CASSPLETDTQYF.